The source of this TCR beta chain is a study of T cell responses to AZD1222 COVID-19 vaccine. The CDR3 length is 13 residues. The germline V and J ends were trimmed by 6 bases and 7 bases, with 15 bases remaining between them. Germline CDR1 is SGHTA and CDR2 is FQGTGA. A word on this clone: The antigen is not known.

Study-wide points: Compared with day 0, the breadth and depth of the Spike-specific TCR repertoire rose significantly after two doses of AZD1222. Baseline antibody screening turned up just a handful of seropositive AZD1222 recipients.

The method was immunoSEQ multiplex PCR; TCRdb's version includes in-frame clones alone and lacks a portion of them. The data show some 71,000 clones, approximately 90% seen once. The sequence came from an adult who received the AZD1222 COVID-19 vaccine. The genes are TRBV7-3 and TRBJ2-5, with a weak D call TRBD1 (6 bases). Material: peripheral blood, obtained 28 days after the second AZD1222 dose. Here the CDR3 reads CASSPGQWGTQYF. CDR3 DNA sequence: TGTGCCAGCAGTCCTGGACAGTGGGGGACCCAGTACTTC.